Following are 31 T cell receptor beta chains from one sample sequenced in a study of neurological immune-mediated disorders. One entry per CDR3 protein, called by TCRdb with MiXCR from the 5' RACE reads. The sample consists of approximately 40,000 distinct CDR3 sequences, approximately 15% of them appearing once. Sequencing was carried out using CD4+ T cells from blood. Receptor source: a woman aged 60-75 years with HTLV-1-associated myelopathy (HAM/TSP).

This clonotype came up many times. This chain connects TRBV19 to TRBJ1-6; the D is unclear. The CDR3 is 12 amino acids. Germline-derived CDR1 and CDR2 are LNHDA and SQIVND (reference sequence). The germline V and J ends were trimmed by 1 base and 10 bases, with 5 bases remaining between them. CDR3 loop: CASSIGESPLHF. CDR3 DNA: TGTGCCAGTAGTATAGGGGAGTCACCCCTCCACTTT. Using reference TRBV19 and TRBJ1-6 for the parts outside the CDR3, the full variable domain is DGGITQSPKYLFRKEGQNVTLSCEQNLNHDAMYWYRQDPGQGLRLIYYSQIVNDFQKGDIAEGYSVSREKKESFPLTVTSAQKNPTAFYLCASSIGESPLHFGNGTRLTVT.

The table lists this clonotype with many counts. V usage is TRBV6-6 and J usage is TRBJ1-1; D is unresolved. CDR3 size: 11 residues. Germline-derived CDR1 and CDR2 are MNHNY and SVGAGI (reference sequence). V gave up 4 bases and J gave up 4 bases, with 4 bases separating them. The CDR3 is CASSSSTEAFF. The CDR3 DNA follows: TGTGCCAGCAGTTCCTCCACTGAAGCTTTCTTT.

There are many counts of this clonotype. The chain recombines TRBV5-1 with TRBJ2-2, with a weak D call TRBD2 (6 bases). The germline gives CDR1 SGHRS, CDR2 YFSETQ. The CDR3 is 16 residues long. The V gene lost 0 bases and the J gene lost 5 bases, with 14 bases spanning the gap. The CDR3 loop is CASSLVSGSGTGELFF. The CDR3 nucleotides read TGCGCCAGCAGCTTGGTATCTGGGAGCGGGACCGGGGAGCTGTTTTTT.

In its sample, this clonotype was seen many times. The rearrangement joins TRBV3-1 to TRBJ2-1, with D uncertain. This CDR3 has 15 residues. The V and J ends lost 5 bases and 2 bases respectively, with 13 bases between them. CDR1 is LGHDT, CDR2 YNNKEL, per germline (reference sequence). The CDR3 protein is CASSTTTGPYNEQFF. Here the CDR3 DNA reads TGTGCCAGCAGCACCACTACGGGCCCCTACAATGAGCAGTTCTTC.

In this sample, this clonotype is medium-sized. The chain uses TRBV5-6 and TRBJ2-1; maybe TRBD1 (8 bases). This CDR3 comprises 15 residues. Germline CDR1 reads SGHDT; CDR2 reads YYEEEE. V was shortened by 0 bases and J by 7 bases, with 14 bases between the two germline ends. The CDR3 here is CASSLGPQGGNEQFF. Here the CDR3 DNA reads TGTGCCAGCAGCTTGGGGCCACAGGGGGGGAATGAGCAGTTCTTC. Full variable domain (remainder filled in from reference TRBV5-6 and TRBJ2-1): DAGVTQSPTHLIKTRGQQVTLRCSPKSGHDTVSWYQQALGQGPQFIFQYYEEEERQRGNFPDRFSGHQFPNYSSELNVNALLLGDSALYLCASSLGPQGGNEQFFGPGTRLTVL.

This clonotype was seen repeatedly, ten times or more. The CDR3: CASSLTSGVGELFF. CDR3 coding DNA: TGCGCCAGCAGCTTGACTAGCGGGGTTGGGGAGCTGTTTTTT. The chain links TRBV5-1 to TRBJ2-2, with TRBD2 identical over 10 bases. J gave up 8 bases and V 1 base, and 2 bases lay outside the gene matches. There are 14 residues in the CDR3. Germline loops: CDR1 SGHRS, CDR2 YFSETQ.

This chain connects TRBV20-1 to TRBJ2-1; 9 positions agree with TRBD2. V was clipped by 3 bases and J by 8 bases; unmatched bases: 5. Germline V lookup: CDR1 DFQATT, CDR2 SNEGSKA (reference sequence). This CDR3 comprises 13 residues. This CDR3 reads CSARRGGMDEQFF. CDR3 DNA: TGCAGTGCTAGGCGGGGGGGCATGGATGAGCAGTTCTTC.

The chain uses TRBV7-2 and TRBJ1-4; a weak D match, TRBD1 (5 bases). This CDR3 is 16 amino acids long. The germline CDR1 and CDR2 sequences are SGHTA and FQGNSA. V dropped 3 bases and J dropped 8 bases, with 19 bases sitting between them. CDR3 sequence reads: CASSFGRGRGGEKLFF. DNA of the CDR3: TGTGCCAGCAGCTTCGGGCGTGGACGGGGGGGAGAAAAACTGTTTTTT.

This clonotype is labeled medium-sized (0.01 to 0.1%). The rearrangement uses TRBV20-1 and TRBJ2-7, with 13 bases matching TRBD2. Germline assignment: CDR1 DFQATT and CDR2 SNEGSKA (reference sequence). CDR3 length: 17 amino acids. V dropped 0 bases and J dropped 0; count of bases not matched to a gene: 5. CDR3: CSARDSGLAGHSYEQYF. The CDR3, as DNA: TGCAGTGCTAGAGACTCGGGACTAGCGGGACACTCCTACGAGCAGTACTTC.

This clonotype came up many times. CDR3 sequence (DNA): TGCGCCAGCAGCTTCCCGGACCCCTCCCCGTCCTACAATGAGCAGTTCTTC. It specifies CASSFPDPSPSYNEQFF. V usage is TRBV5-1 and J usage is TRBJ2-1; the D is unclear. The germline gives CDR1 SGHRS, CDR2 YFSETQ. This CDR3 spans 17 amino acids. V dropped 2 bases and J dropped 1 base, with 16 bases sitting between them.

The sample holds many counts of this clonotype. This rearrangement joins TRBV16 to TRBJ1-2; 7 nucleotides line up with TRBD1. V lost 0 bases to trimming and J lost 7 bases; unmatched junction nucleotides: 8. The length of the CDR3 is 15 residues. Germline lookup yields CDR1 KGHSY and CDR2 FQNENV. CDR3 amino acids: CASSQSLEGAVGYTF. The CDR3 bases are TGTGCCAGCAGCCAATCTTTGGAGGGGGCGGTTGGCTACACCTTC.

This clonotype was seen repeatedly, ten times or more. V and J are TRBV5-1 and TRBJ1-1; D is unresolved. Trimming left V 2 bases short and J 3 bases short, with 17 bases between. Per the germline V gene, CDR1 is SGHRS and CDR2 is YFSETQ. The CDR3 has 16 amino acids. In nucleotides, the CDR3 is TGCGCCAGCAGCTTCCTCCCAGGTTTCGTTGACACTGAAGCTTTCTTT. This sequence encodes CASSFLPGFVDTEAFF.

This clonotype was observed many times. The V call is TRBV18, the J call TRBJ1-1; D might be TRBD1 (5 bases). The CDR3 is 14 residues long. Germline values: CDR1 KGHSH, CDR2 LQKENI. Trimming shortened V by 3 bases and J by 2 bases, and 10 bases separated the two germline ends. This CDR3 is CASSPQGDNTEAFF. The CDR3, as DNA: TGTGCCAGCTCACCTCAGGGAGACAACACTGAAGCTTTCTTT. The full variable domain, rest sourced from reference TRBV18 and TRBJ1-1, is NAGVMQNPRHLVRRRGQEARLRCSPMKGHSHVYWYRQLPEEGLKFMVYLQKENIIDESGMPKERFSAEFPKEGPSILRIQQVVRGDSAAYFCASSPQGDNTEAFFGQGTRLTVV.

This clonotype has ten or more counts. The V and J genes are TRBV7-2 and TRBJ2-7; 11 nucleotides agree with TRBD1. The germline V gene has CDR1 SGHTA and CDR2 FQGNSA. Germline trimming cut 5 bases from V and 7 bases from J; bases unmatched to any gene: 10. This CDR3 has 15 residues. The CDR3 here is CASSAESGQGGEQYF. CDR3 bases: TGTGCCAGCAGCGCCGAGTCGGGACAGGGGGGTGAGCAGTACTTC.

This clonotype has a count of ten or more. This chain joins TRBV2 and TRBJ1-1; D remains unclear. The ends were cut back, 4 bases at V and 0 bases at J, with 18 bases in the middle. Germline V gene lookup returns CDR1 SNHLY and CDR2 FYNNEI. This CDR3 has 17 amino acids. CDR3 sequence: CASSVQIGNTMNTEAFF. The CDR3 DNA follows: TGTGCCAGCAGTGTCCAGATAGGGAACACCATGAACACTGAAGCTTTCTTT.

CDR3 sequence (DNA): TGTGCCAGCAGCTTGGGGGGGGCCCTTGGGAACACTGAAGCTTTCTTT. Residues: CASSLGGALGNTEAFF. The V call is TRBV5-4, the J call TRBJ1-1; D is perhaps TRBD1 (6 bases). V lost 0 bases and J 1 base, leaving 13 bases between the germline ends. The germline CDR1 and CDR2 sequences are SGHNT and YYREEE (reference sequence). This CDR3 contains 16 residues.

This clonotype was found many times. The V call is TRBV5-1, the J call TRBJ2-3; TRBD2 matches 11 bases. V trimming: 4 bases; J trimming: 2 bases; junction bases outside the gene matches: 9. Per the germline V gene, CDR1 is SGHRS and CDR2 is YFSETQ. The CDR3 loop spans 17 amino acids. For the CDR3, the DNA is TGCGCCAGCAGCACCGGACTAGCGGGTTCCCACACAGATACGCAGTATTTT. It specifies CASSTGLAGSHTDTQYF.

This clonotype was counted at least ten times. V usage is TRBV7-2 and J usage is TRBJ1-1; TRBD1 might be the D (5 bases). CDR3 length: 15 amino acids. The V gene lost 5 bases and the J gene lost 4 bases, with 17 bases spanning the gap. Germline V gene sequence: CDR1 SGHTA, CDR2 FQGNSA. The CDR3 protein is CASSLPGGSVTEAFF. The CDR3 nucleotides are TGTGCCAGCAGCCTGCCCGGGGGTTCGGTCACTGAAGCTTTCTTT.

V and J are TRBV10-3 and TRBJ2-6; no clear D. The germline CDR1 and CDR2 sequences are ENHRY and SYGVKD. The V end lost 3 bases, the J end lost 0 bases, and 12 bases lay between the germline ends. This CDR3 has 17 amino acids. Written as DNA, the CDR3 is TGTGCCATCAGTGATAAAAACAGTTTCTCTGGGGCCAACGTCCTGACTTTC. Protein sequence: CAISDKNSFSGANVLTF.

Ten or more counts support this clonotype. The CDR3 loop is CASSVAGGTDTQYF. As DNA, the CDR3 is TGTGCCAGCAGCGTCGCGGGGGGGACAGATACGCAGTATTTT. V gene TRBV13 combines with J gene TRBJ2-3, with 9 nucleotides matching TRBD2. V shed 5 bases and J 3 bases; nucleotides not matched to a gene: 3. The CDR3 length is 14 residues. In germline, CDR1 is PRHDT, CDR2 FYEKMQ (reference sequence).

The chain employs TRBV10-3 and TRBJ2-1; a possible D gene is TRBD1 (6 bases). CDR1 and CDR2 (germline): ENHRY, SYGVKD. This CDR3 is 21 amino acids long. The CDR3 DNA sequence: TGTAACATCAGTGAGTCTTCCCGTTACCAGAGGATGGATACAGGGTACAATGAGCAGTTCTTC. This codes for CNISESSRYQRMDTGYNEQFF.

This clonotype has a count of ten or more. This chain uses TRBV5-1 with TRBJ1-1, with 10 bases lining up with TRBD1. V lost 1 base to trimming and J lost 0 bases; unmatched junction nucleotides: 12. CDR3 size: 19 residues. CDR1 and CDR2 from the germline V gene are SGHRS and YFSETQ. Here the CDR3 DNA reads TGCGCCAGCAGCTTGTTTGTGACAGGGGGCGCCGGGTTGAACACTGAAGCTTTCTTT. It encodes CASSLFVTGGAGLNTEAFF. The full variable domain, in which reference TRBV5-1 and TRBJ1-1 provide the parts outside the CDR3, is KAGVTQTPRYLIKTRGQQVTLSCSPISGHRSVSWYQQTPGQGLQFLFEYFSETQRNKGNFPGRFSGRQFSNSRSEMNVSTLELGDSALYLCASSLFVTGGAGLNTEAFFGQGTRLTVV.

This clonotype was observed at least ten times. The J gene is TRBJ2-7, the V gene TRBV11-2, with D possibly being TRBD2 (5 bases). The CDR3 runs to 13 residues. The germline V gene encodes CDR1 SGHAT and CDR2 FQNNGV. The ends were cut back, 1 base at V and 8 bases at J, with 12 bases in the middle. CDR3: CASSLARFGKQYF. DNA of the CDR3: TGTGCCAGCAGCTTAGCCAGGTTCGGGAAGCAGTACTTC.

There are many counts of this clonotype. This chain uses TRBV29-1 with TRBJ1-1, with a possible D match to TRBD1 (6 bases). Between the trimmed V and J ends, which lost 2 bases and 5 bases, there was a span of 12 bases. The CDR3 has 13 residues. Germline CDR1 reads SQVTM; CDR2 reads ANQGSEA. The CDR3 here is CSVESTGNTEAFF. The CDR3, as DNA: TGCAGCGTTGAATCAACAGGGAATACTGAAGCTTTCTTT.

At least ten counts were recorded for this clonotype. The CDR3 bases are TGTGCCAGCATACGGCGCGAGCAGTACTTC. Its translation is CASIRREQYF. V is TRBV5-6 and J is TRBJ2-7; no reliable D call. Germline V gene sequence: CDR1 SGHDT, CDR2 YYEEEE. V was trimmed by 6 bases and J by 6 bases, leaving 7 bases between them. This CDR3 is 10 amino acids long.

There are a few counts of this clonotype. The chain employs TRBV7-6 and TRBJ2-7, with D possibly TRBD2 on 7 matching bases. The CDR3 loop spans 15 amino acids. Germline loops: CDR1 SGHVS, CDR2 FNYEAQ. Trimming took 6 bases from V and 1 from J, leaving 16 bases between them. CDR3 protein: CASSNRGGYSYEQYF. The CDR3 DNA reads TGTGCCAGCAGTAATAGGGGGGGTTATTCCTACGAGCAGTACTTC. Combining the CDR3 with reference TRBV7-6 and TRBJ2-7 gives the whole variable domain GAGVSQSPRYKVTKRGQDVALRCDPISGHVSLYWYRQALGQGPEFLTYFNYEAQQDKSGLPNDRFSAERPEGSISTLTIQRTEQRDSAMYRCASSNRGGYSYEQYFGPGTRLTVT.

The chain uses TRBV6-6 and TRBJ1-2, with D perhaps TRBD1 (5 bases). Trimming removed 5 bases at V and 5 bases at J, with 12 bases between. CDR3 size: 13 residues. In germline, CDR1 is MNHNY, CDR2 SVGAGI (reference sequence). The CDR3 loop is CASSIEQDYGYTF. The CDR3 nucleotides are TGTGCCAGCAGTATCGAACAGGATTATGGCTACACCTTC.

This clonotype showed up many times. CDR3 sequence: CSAEGGTGYNEQFF. Here the CDR3 DNA reads TGCAGTGCTGAGGGGGGGACTGGGTACAATGAGCAGTTCTTC. The V call is TRBV20-1, the J call TRBJ2-1; D is possibly TRBD2 (7 bases). Germline V CDR1 and CDR2: DFQATT, SNEGSKA (reference sequence). Trimming removed 5 bases from V and 4 bases from J, with 15 bases in between. The CDR3 runs 14 residues.

This clonotype was detected many times. J is TRBJ2-3 and V is TRBV21-1; TRBD1 was called by the table and not checked on the DNA. TRBV21-1 is described as a pseudogene. The CDR3 has 17 residues. CDR3 sequence (DNA): TGTGCCAGCAGCATTAACGTCACAGGGGTTAGCACAGATACGCAGTATTTT. Protein product: CASSINVTGVSTDTQYF.

This clonotype was seen many times. The chain couples TRBV20-1 to TRBJ2-7; D is perhaps TRBD1 or TRBD2 (5 bases each). V was cut by 0 bases and J by 2 bases, with 14 bases left in between. The V gene's germline CDR1 is DFQATT and CDR2 SNEGSKA (reference sequence). This CDR3 comprises 15 residues. In nucleotides, the CDR3 is TGCAGTGCTAGAGATCCGGGGCAGTTCGCCTACGAGCAGTACTTC. It codes for CSARDPGQFAYEQYF.

To note about this clonotype: This could be a read error, since a much larger clone is one nucleotide away. The V call is TRBV6-1, the J call TRBJ2-6; D gene unclear. Germline-derived CDR1 and CDR2 are MNHNS and SASEGT. This CDR3 contains 16 residues. The CDR3 nucleotides read TGTGCCAGCAGTGACCCCGCTCGTTCTGTGGCCAACGTCCTGACTTTC. Translation gives CASSDPARSVANVLTF.